The clone carrying this TCR beta chain was recorded at least ten times. The antigen remains undetermined. The record originates from a study of early T cells in non-severe SARS-CoV-2 infection. Study-wide findings and caveats: CD4 and private specificities were missed by VDJdb matching, which favored anti-spike CD8 responses.

Attachment of unique molecular identifiers was made to individual cDNA molecules. TCRdb recomputed calls from the 5' RACE reads with MiXCR, one row per CDR3 protein. The sample lists about 80,000 distinct CDR3 sequences, about 12% occurring once. Sequencing input: whole blood. The sequence was obtained from an adult who was a healthcare worker with PCR-confirmed SARS-CoV-2 infection or an uninfected control (not recorded which).

The chain's CDR3 is CASSPDYHTGELFF. The CDR3 DNA reads TGTGCCAGCAGCCCCGACTACCACACCGGGGAGCTGTTTTTT. V usage is TRBV11-2 and J usage is TRBJ2-2; perhaps TRBD2 as D (5 bases). Germline loops: CDR1 SGHAT, CDR2 FQNNGV. The CDR3 is made up of 14 amino acids. Trimming stripped 5 bases from V and 3 bases from J, with 10 bases between.